This T cell receptor beta chain came from a study of blood T cells in healthy people across ages. Study background: About one barcoded beta molecule per two T cells came from capture by template switching.

PCR was performed a second time for about 7 to 12 cycles using a sample-barcoded 5' primer and a J-beta primer mix. TCRdb recomputed calls from the 5' RACE reads with MiXCR, one row per CDR3 protein. Of about 620,000 distinct CDR3 sequences detected, around 21% appear once; the ten largest clones hold 3% to 4.5%. The CDR3 consists of 15 residues. CDR1 and CDR2 (germline): SNHLY, FYNNEI. Unmatched junction bases numbered 4, after V lost 6 bases and J lost 3 bases. Findings of the study overall: Relative to aged donors, long-lived donors carried more naive CD4+ cells and displayed higher diversity.

A remark on this clonotype: Its target is unknown.

The TCR was taken from a man aged 65-85 years in good health. Sample: blood. This chain links TRBV2 with TRBJ2-2; 10 bases line up with TRBD1. The CDR3 DNA sequence: TGTGCCAGCAGGGGGACAGGGGTTGACACCGGGGAGCTGTTTTTT. This gives the protein CASRGTGVDTGELFF. The whole variable domain, remainder taken from reference TRBV2 and TRBJ2-2, is EPEVTQTPSHQVTQMGQEVILRCVPISNHLYFYWYRQILGQKVEFLVSFYNNEISEKSEIFDDQFSVERPDGSNFTLKIRSTKLEDSAMYFCASRGTGVDTGELFFGEGSRLTVL.